This is a list of T cell receptor beta chains from one sample in a study of cytomegalovirus exposure and HLA in healthy donors. Repertoires were generated with immunoSEQ multiplex PCR, while TCRdb's copy carries only in-frame clones and drops some. The repertoire holds tens of thousands of clones, approximately 60% seen once, with about 3% in the top ten. Sequences were obtained from PBMCs. These TCRs come from a woman aged 45-65 years in good health and CMV-seronegative. Both conserved end residues are part of each CDR3. D genes are given only for firm matches. Only part of the rows carry a size: once, few, many, or a class if the clone is expanded.

TRBD2 | TRBJ2-3 | NA | TRBV30 | CAWSVRTHRLAASTDTQYF | TGTGCCTGGAGTGTAAGAACCCACCGACTAGCGGCTAGCACAGATACGCAGTATTTT
TRBD1 | TRBJ2-1 | NA | TRBV29-1 | CSLTGVSSYNEQFF | TGCAGCCTGACAGGGGTCAGCTCCTACAATGAGCAGTTCTTC
NA | TRBJ1-4 | NA | TRBV5-1 | CASSWGLSNEKLFF | TGCGCCAGCAGCTGGGGGCTCTCTAATGAAAAACTGTTTTTT
NA | TRBJ2-7 | NA | TRBV5-4 | CASSLGGTSRTYEQYF | TGTGCCAGCAGCTTGGGGGGGACATCAAGGACCTACGAGCAGTACTTC
TRBD2 | TRBJ2-1 | NA | TRBV27 | CASSSYSGRVINEQFF | TGTGCCAGCAGTTCCTATAGCGGGAGAGTGATCAATGAGCAGTTCTTC
NA | TRBJ1-2 | NA | TRBV30 | CAWSPGTAPLGYTF | TGTGCCTGGAGTCCAGGCACCGCCCCATTAGGCTACACCTTC
TRBD1 | TRBJ2-7 | NA | TRBV27 | CASSPSGRGNEQYF | TGTGCCAGCAGCCCCTCAGGCAGGGGGAACGAGCAGTACTTC
TRBD1 | TRBJ1-1 | few | TRBV6-5 | CASSYNPGGERGQPFF | TGTGCCAGCAGTTACAATCCCGGGGGGGAGAGGGGGCAACCTTTCTTT
NA | TRBJ2-3 | NA | TRBV7-3 | CASSLTGSGDDTQYF | TGTGCCAGCAGCTTAACCGGGAGTGGGGACGATACGCAGTATTTT
TRBD1 | TRBJ1-1 | NA | TRBV19 | CASSMEGAHAFF | TGTGCCAGTAGTATGGAGGGGGCGCATGCTTTCTTT
NA | TRBJ2-1 | NA | TRBV5-1 | CASRLGGRENEQFF | TGCGCCAGCAGGCTGGGGGGGCGCGAAAATGAGCAGTTCTTC